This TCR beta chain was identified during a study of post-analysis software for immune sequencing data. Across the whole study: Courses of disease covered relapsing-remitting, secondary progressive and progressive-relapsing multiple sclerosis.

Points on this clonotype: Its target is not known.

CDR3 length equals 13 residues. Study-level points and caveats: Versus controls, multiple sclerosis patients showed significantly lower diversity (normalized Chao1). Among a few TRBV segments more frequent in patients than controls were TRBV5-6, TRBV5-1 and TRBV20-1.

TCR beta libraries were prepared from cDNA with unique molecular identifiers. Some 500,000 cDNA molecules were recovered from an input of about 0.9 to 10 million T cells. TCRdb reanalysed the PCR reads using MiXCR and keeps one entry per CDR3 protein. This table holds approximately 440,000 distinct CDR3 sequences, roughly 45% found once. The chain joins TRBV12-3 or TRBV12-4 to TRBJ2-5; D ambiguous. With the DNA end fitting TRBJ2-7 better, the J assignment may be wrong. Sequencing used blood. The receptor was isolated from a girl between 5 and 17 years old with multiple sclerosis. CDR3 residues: CASSLRPGDEQYF. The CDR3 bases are TGTGCCAGCAGTTTACGACCAGGCGACGAGCAGTACTTC.